Below are 27 T cell receptor beta chains sequenced from a single sample in a study of cytomegalovirus exposure and HLA in healthy donors. 60 Vbeta and 13 Jbeta primers were used in PCR. Sequencing was performed with immunoSEQ multiplex PCR; in TCRdb, only in-frame clones are kept and a portion is missing. The table lists 150,000 to 200,000 clones, 83% of them singletons. The specimen sequenced was PBMCs. The receptors originated from a man between 45 and 60 years old in good health and CMV-seropositive.

This chain links TRBV2 with TRBJ1-1; 11 bases match TRBD1. The CDR3 spans 15 residues. The junction had 3 bases not matched to a gene; V was cut back by 3 bases and J by 3 bases. CDR1 is SNHLY, CDR2 FYNNEI, per germline. CDR3 coding DNA: TGTGCCAGCAGTGACGGGACAGGGGGGGACACTGAAGCTTTCTTT. Protein sequence: CASSDGTGGDTEAFF.

The chain combines TRBV4-2 with TRBJ2-2, with TRBD1 matching 7 bases. This CDR3 has 15 residues. J gave up 1 base and V 1 base, and 0 bases lay outside the gene matches. Germline V lookup: CDR1 LGHNA, CDR2 YNFKEQ. The CDR3 DNA follows: TGTGCCAGCAGCCAAGGGGACAGGAACACCGGGGAGCTGTTTTTT. Translated: CASSQGDRNTGELFF.

The count of this clone is one. The chain links TRBV2 to TRBJ1-1; D is perhaps TRBD1 (6 bases). V lost 2 bases and J 1 base, leaving 11 bases between the germline ends. Germline values: CDR1 SNHLY, CDR2 FYNNEI. The CDR3 consists of 15 residues. CDR3 nucleotide sequence: TGTGCCAGCAGTGAACAGGGGCTCCGGAACACTGAAGCTTTCTTT. Amino acids: CASSEQGLRNTEAFF.

The genes are TRBV7-9 and TRBJ1-5, with TRBD1 matching 10 bases. The germline gives CDR1 SEHNR, CDR2 FQNEAQ (reference sequence). The V segment lost 6 bases and the J segment 8 bases; nucleotides outside the gene matches: 7. CDR3 size: 14 residues. CDR3 sequence (DNA): TGTGCCAGCAGGAACCGGGACAGGGGCAAGCCCCAGCATTTT. Translation: CASRNRDRGKPQHF.

J is TRBJ2-2 and V is TRBV6-5; 9 positions match TRBD1. The CDR3 has 15 residues. J was trimmed by 5 bases and V by 2 bases; bases with no gene match: 3. Germline V gene sequence: CDR1 MNHEY, CDR2 SVGAGI. The CDR3 region has the DNA TGTGCCAGCAGTTACGGGACAGGGATAACCGGGGAGCTGTTTTTT. Amino acids: CASSYGTGITGELFF.

The rearrangement joins TRBV7-9 to TRBJ2-1; 11 nucleotides agree with TRBD2. The CDR3 has 15 residues. CDR1 SEHNR and CDR2 FQNEAQ come from the germline V gene (reference sequence). V dropped 3 bases and J dropped 8; count of bases not matched to a gene: 6. The CDR3 nucleotides are TGTGCCAGCAGCTTGACTAGCGGGGTGTTGGATGAGCAGTTCTTC. It codes for CASSLTSGVLDEQFF.

The gene calls are TRBV28 and TRBJ2-5; 8 bases are shared with TRBD1. CDR3 size: 13 residues. V shed 6 bases and J 5 bases; nucleotides not matched to a gene: 5. CDR1 and CDR2 from the germline V gene are MDHEN and SYDVKM. The CDR3 sequence: CASRLTGVETQYF. The CDR3, as DNA: TGTGCCAGCAGACTGACAGGGGTGGAGACCCAGTACTTC.

The V call is TRBV10-3, the J call TRBJ1-6; D perhaps matches TRBD1 (5 bases). In germline, CDR1 is ENHRY, CDR2 SYGVKD. The CDR3 is 14 amino acids. Trimming removed 4 bases at V and 7 bases at J, with 11 bases between. CDR3 DNA sequence: TGTGCCATCAGTGGTTCGACAGCAAATTCACCCCTCCACTTT. This sequence encodes CAISGSTANSPLHF.

This clone was observed a few times. The chain joins TRBV19 to TRBJ2-7, with 13 bases that match TRBD2. The germline V gene encodes CDR1 LNHDA and CDR2 SQIVND (reference sequence). J gave up 0 bases and V 3 bases, and 2 bases lay outside the gene matches. The CDR3 runs 16 residues. The CDR3 bases are TGTGCCAGTAGTATGGGACTAGCGGGGACCTCCTACGAGCAGTACTTC. It codes for CASSMGLAGTSYEQYF.

This clone has only a few counts. J is TRBJ2-7 and V is TRBV5-1; TRBD1 agrees at 10 bases. J was trimmed by 2 bases and V by 0 bases; bases with no gene match: 5. The CDR3 contains 16 residues. Germline V gene data show CDR1 as SGHRS and CDR2 as YFSETQ. CDR3 amino acids: CASSLAPGQGAYEQYF. DNA for the CDR3: TGCGCCAGCAGCTTGGCCCCTGGACAGGGGGCCTACGAGCAGTACTTC.

The rearrangement uses TRBV14 and TRBJ1-1; no definite D call. CDR1 and CDR2 (germline): SGHDN, FVKESK. Trimming shortened V by 1 base and J by 1 base, and 4 bases separated the two germline ends. The CDR3 sequence is 13 residues long. CDR3 DNA: TGTGCCAGCAGCCAAGGACAGAACACTGAAGCTTTCTTT. Its translation is CASSQGQNTEAFF.

The chain employs TRBV9 and TRBJ2-1, with 7 bases lining up with TRBD2. V lost 0 bases and J lost 8; bases outside the gene matches: 14. The CDR3 spans 17 residues. Germline loops: CDR1 SGDLS, CDR2 YYNGEE. CDR3 protein: CASSVAGGTIAPHEQFF. In nucleotides, the CDR3 is TGTGCCAGCAGCGTAGCGGGTGGGACTATAGCTCCCCATGAGCAGTTCTTC.

The chain carries TRBV7-2 and TRBJ1-6; the D gene is possibly TRBD1 (6 bases). The CDR3 sequence is 15 residues long. V was trimmed by 1 base and J by 9 bases, leaving 13 bases between them. In germline, CDR1 is SGHTA, CDR2 FQGNSA. The CDR3 nucleotides are TGTGCCAGCAGCTTAGTGGCAGGGGAGGGTTCACCCCTCCACTTT. Translated: CASSLVAGEGSPLHF.

This clone appeared once. The V call is TRBV5-1, the J call TRBJ1-5; 7 bases fit TRBD1. J was trimmed by 2 bases and V by 5 bases; bases with no gene match: 7. Per the germline V gene, CDR1 is SGHRS and CDR2 is YFSETQ. The CDR3 spans 15 residues. The CDR3 loop is CASRVNTGGNQPQHF. In DNA, the CDR3 is TGCGCCAGCAGAGTAAATACAGGGGGCAATCAGCCCCAGCATTTT.

This clone was detected once. The chain links TRBV4-3 to TRBJ2-7; 7 bases fit TRBD2. Per the germline V gene, CDR1 is LGHNA and CDR2 is YSLEER. The CDR3 runs 15 residues. The trim removed 3 bases at V and 0 bases at J, leaving 5 bases unmatched. Here the CDR3 DNA reads TGCGCCAGCAGCCACCAGGCGGGGGACTCCTACGAGCAGTACTTC. Translating it yields CASSHQAGDSYEQYF.

The genes are TRBV6-5 and TRBJ2-5; D may be TRBD1 (7 bases). The V gene's germline CDR1 is MNHEY and CDR2 SVGAGI. This CDR3 contains 15 residues. V lost 8 bases and J lost 5, with 21 bases in between. The CDR3 sequence: CASGHPRQGLETQYF. CDR3 nucleotides: TGTGCCAGCGGCCACCCCCGACAGGGACTTGAGACCCAGTACTTC.

The chain has TRBV4-1 and TRBJ2-7; 7 nucleotides match TRBD1. The CDR3 runs to 13 residues. With 5 bases clipped from V and 3 bases from J, the junction kept 4 bases outside the gene matches. Germline V gene data show CDR1 as MGHRA and CDR2 as YSYEKL. The CDR3 is CASSETGVYEQYF. CDR3 DNA sequence: TGCGCCAGCAGCGAAACAGGGGTCTACGAGCAGTACTTC.

The V and J genes are TRBV9 and TRBJ2-1; tentative D call: TRBD1 (5 bases). The CDR3 extends over 16 amino acids. CDR1 is SGDLS and CDR2 is YYNGEE in the germline V gene. The V end lost 1 base, the J end lost 4 bases, and 15 bases lay between the germline ends. In DNA form, the CDR3 reads TGTGCCAGCAGCGTATATGCCAGGGTTGGTTACAATGAGCAGTTCTTC. Protein product: CASSVYARVGYNEQFF.

The chain links TRBV27 to TRBJ2-2, with D tentatively TRBD2 (6 bases). This CDR3 is built from 15 residues. Germline V gene lookup returns CDR1 MNHEY and CDR2 SMNVEV (reference sequence). Trimming took 7 bases from V and 1 from J, leaving 13 bases between them. Here the CDR3 DNA reads TGTGCCAGCACGAAGGGACTCATGAACACCGGGGAGCTGTTTTTT. This translates into CASTKGLMNTGELFF.

The CDR3 protein is CAITTPRGEQYF. CDR3 bases: TGTGCCATCACGACACCCAGAGGGGAGCAGTACTTC. The rearrangement uses TRBV10-3 and TRBJ2-7, with a tentative D call TRBD2 (5 bases). With 7 bases removed from V and 7 bases from J, the gap between germline ends came to 14 bases. The CDR3 consists of 12 residues. CDR1 ENHRY and CDR2 SYGVKD come from the germline V gene.

The gene calls are TRBV5-1 and TRBJ2-5; the match to TRBD1 covers 10 bases. The end of the DNA is better explained by TRBJ2-7, so the J call may be wrong. This CDR3 contains 15 residues. Germline loops: CDR1 SGHRS, CDR2 YFSETQ. The CDR3: CASSPGDRGTYEQYF. DNA of the CDR3: TGCGCCAGCAGCCCGGGGGACAGGGGCACCTACGAGCAGTACTTC.

The rearrangement uses TRBV6-1 and TRBJ2-5; possible D gene TRBD1, 6 bases. V was shortened by 0 bases and J by 2 bases, with 10 bases between the two germline ends. The germline V gene has CDR1 MNHNS and CDR2 SASEGT. This CDR3 has 15 residues. The CDR3, as DNA: TGTGCCAGCAGTGAAGCCTGGGACACGCAAGAGACCCAGTACTTC. This gives the protein CASSEAWDTQETQYF.

This chain uses TRBV2 with TRBJ1-1, with 10 bases matching TRBD1. Trimming removed 4 bases from V and 4 bases from J; junction bases left unmatched: 6. There are 15 residues in the CDR3. Germline V gene lookup returns CDR1 SNHLY and CDR2 FYNNEI. CDR3: CASSGRDRGGTEAFF. As DNA, the CDR3 is TGTGCCAGCAGTGGGAGGGACAGGGGAGGCACTGAAGCTTTCTTT.

V is TRBV13 and J is TRBJ2-1; 15 bases line up with TRBD2. CDR3 size: 16 residues. Germline V gene sequence: CDR1 PRHDT, CDR2 FYEKMQ (reference sequence). The trim removed 4 bases at V and 4 bases at J, leaving 2 bases unmatched. CDR3 DNA sequence: TGTGCCAGCAGCTGGGGACTAGCGGGGGGATACAATGAGCAGTTCTTC. Protein sequence: CASSWGLAGGYNEQFF.

This chain joins TRBV2 and TRBJ2-2; 8 bases match TRBD2. The CDR3 is made up of 16 amino acids. The junction had 4 bases not matched to a gene; V was cut back by 4 bases and J by 0 bases. The germline V gene has CDR1 SNHLY and CDR2 FYNNEI. Here the CDR3 DNA reads TGTGCCAGCAGTGTAGGACTAGCAACGAACACCGGGGAGCTGTTTTTT. It encodes CASSVGLATNTGELFF. Full variable domain (remainder filled in from reference TRBV2 and TRBJ2-2): EPEVTQTPSHQVTQMGQEVILRCVPISNHLYFYWYRQILGQKVEFLVSFYNNEISEKSEIFDDQFSVERPDGSNFTLKIRSTKLEDSAMYFCASSVGLATNTGELFFGEGSRLTVL.

This chain joins TRBV15 and TRBJ2-5; the D gene is possibly TRBD1 (5 bases). This CDR3 comprises 14 residues. Looked up from germline, CDR1 is LNHNV and CDR2 is YYDKDF (reference sequence). Deletions cut 0 bases from V and 5 bases from J, with 10 bases between. The CDR3 DNA sequence: TGTGCCACCAGCAGAGAAGGGGATACGGAGACCCAGTACTTC. Protein: CATSREGDTETQYF.

This sequence joins TRBV6-1 and TRBJ1-2; D may be TRBD1 (5 bases). Germline assignment: CDR1 MNHNS and CDR2 SASEGT. The CDR3 sequence is 14 residues long. V shed 6 bases and J shed 4 bases, with 15 bases lying between them. The CDR3 DNA follows: TGTGCCAGCAGACGGGGGGGTTTAGGCTATGGCTACACCTTC. This gives the protein CASRRGGLGYGYTF.